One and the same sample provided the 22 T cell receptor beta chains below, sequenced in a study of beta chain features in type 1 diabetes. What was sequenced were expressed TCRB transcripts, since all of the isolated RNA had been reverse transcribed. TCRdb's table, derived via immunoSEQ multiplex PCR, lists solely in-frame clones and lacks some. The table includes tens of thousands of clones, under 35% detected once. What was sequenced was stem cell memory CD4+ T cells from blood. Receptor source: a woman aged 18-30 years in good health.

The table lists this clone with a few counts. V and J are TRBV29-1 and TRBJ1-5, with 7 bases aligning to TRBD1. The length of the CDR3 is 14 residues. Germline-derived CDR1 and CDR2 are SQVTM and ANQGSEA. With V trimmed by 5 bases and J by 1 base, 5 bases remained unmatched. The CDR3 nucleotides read TGCAGCGTTTCCCGGGACAGCAGCAATCAGCCCCAGCATTTT. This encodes CSVSRDSSNQPQHF.

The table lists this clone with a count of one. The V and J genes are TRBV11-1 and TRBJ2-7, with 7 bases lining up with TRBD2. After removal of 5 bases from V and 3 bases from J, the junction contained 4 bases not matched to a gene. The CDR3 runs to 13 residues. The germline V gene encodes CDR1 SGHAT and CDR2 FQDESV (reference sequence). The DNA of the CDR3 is TGTGCCAGCAGCACACCGGGAGGCTACGAGCAGTACTTC. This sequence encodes CASSTPGGYEQYF.

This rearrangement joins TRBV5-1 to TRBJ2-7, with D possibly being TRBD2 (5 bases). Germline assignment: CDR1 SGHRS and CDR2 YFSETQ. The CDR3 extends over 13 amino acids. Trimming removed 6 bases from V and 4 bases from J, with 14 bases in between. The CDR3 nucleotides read TGCGCCAGCAACCACGAGGGAATGTACGAGCAGTACTTC. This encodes CASNHEGMYEQYF.

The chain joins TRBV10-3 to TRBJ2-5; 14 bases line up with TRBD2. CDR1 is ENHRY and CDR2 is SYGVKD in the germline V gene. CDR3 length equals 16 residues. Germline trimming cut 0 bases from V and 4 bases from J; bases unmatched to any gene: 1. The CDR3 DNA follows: TGTGCCATCAGTGAGTCAGGACTAGCGGGGGGAGAGACCCAGTACTTC. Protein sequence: CAISESGLAGGETQYF.

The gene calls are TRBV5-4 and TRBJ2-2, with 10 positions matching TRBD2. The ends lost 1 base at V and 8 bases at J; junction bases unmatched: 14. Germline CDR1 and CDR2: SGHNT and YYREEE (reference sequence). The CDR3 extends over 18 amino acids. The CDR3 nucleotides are TGTGCCAGCAGCTTGATGATATTAGCGGGGGGCCCGGGAGGGGAGCTGTTTTTT. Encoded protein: CASSLMILAGGPGGELFF.

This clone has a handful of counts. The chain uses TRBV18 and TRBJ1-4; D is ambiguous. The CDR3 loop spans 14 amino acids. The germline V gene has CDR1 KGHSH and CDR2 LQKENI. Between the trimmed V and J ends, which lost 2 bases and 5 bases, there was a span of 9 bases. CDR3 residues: CASSPRTENEKLFF. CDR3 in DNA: TGTGCCAGCTCACCAAGAACAGAAAATGAAAAACTGTTTTTT.

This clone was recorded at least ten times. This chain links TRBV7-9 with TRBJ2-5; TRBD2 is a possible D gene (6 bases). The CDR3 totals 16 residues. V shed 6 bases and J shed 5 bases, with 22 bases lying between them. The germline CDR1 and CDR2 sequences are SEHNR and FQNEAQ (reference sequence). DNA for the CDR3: TGTGCCAGCAGAGTGGCGGGATCCCCGGGTCAGGAGACCCAGTACTTC. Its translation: CASRVAGSPGQETQYF.

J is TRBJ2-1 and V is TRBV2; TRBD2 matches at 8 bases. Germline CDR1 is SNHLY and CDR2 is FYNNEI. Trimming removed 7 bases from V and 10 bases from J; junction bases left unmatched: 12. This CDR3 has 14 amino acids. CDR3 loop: CASTVGGAIWEQFF. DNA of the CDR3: TGTGCCAGCACCGTCGGGGGGGCGATTTGGGAGCAGTTCTTC.

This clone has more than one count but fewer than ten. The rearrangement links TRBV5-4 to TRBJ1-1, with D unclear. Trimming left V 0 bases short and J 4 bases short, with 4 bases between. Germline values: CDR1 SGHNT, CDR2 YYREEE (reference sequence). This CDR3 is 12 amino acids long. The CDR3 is CASSLDSTEAFF. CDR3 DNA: TGTGCCAGCAGCTTGGACAGCACTGAAGCTTTCTTT.

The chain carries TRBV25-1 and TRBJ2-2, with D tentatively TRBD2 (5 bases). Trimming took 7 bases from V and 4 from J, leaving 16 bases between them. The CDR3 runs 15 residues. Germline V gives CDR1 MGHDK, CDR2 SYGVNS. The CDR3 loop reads CASTGSAMGTGELFF. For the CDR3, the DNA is TGTGCCAGCACTGGGAGTGCGATGGGCACCGGGGAGCTGTTTTTT.

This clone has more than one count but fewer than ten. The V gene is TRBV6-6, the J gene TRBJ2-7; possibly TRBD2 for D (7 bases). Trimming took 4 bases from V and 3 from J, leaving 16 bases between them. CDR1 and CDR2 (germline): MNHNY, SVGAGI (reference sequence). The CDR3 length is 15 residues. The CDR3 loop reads CASSFRGGGGYEQYF. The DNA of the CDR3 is TGTGCCAGCAGTTTCCGGGGAGGGGGGGGCTACGAGCAGTACTTC.

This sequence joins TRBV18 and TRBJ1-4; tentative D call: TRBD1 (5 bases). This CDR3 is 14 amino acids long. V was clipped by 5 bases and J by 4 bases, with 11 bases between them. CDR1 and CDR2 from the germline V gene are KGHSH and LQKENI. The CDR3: CASSTTVNNEKLFF. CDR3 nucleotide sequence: TGTGCCAGCTCAACGACAGTTAATAATGAAAAACTGTTTTTT.

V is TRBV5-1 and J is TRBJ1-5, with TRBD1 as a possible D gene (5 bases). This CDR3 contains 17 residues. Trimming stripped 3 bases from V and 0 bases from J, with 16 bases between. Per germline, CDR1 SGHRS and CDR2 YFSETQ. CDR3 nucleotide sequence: TGCGCCAGCAGCTCTCGACAGTTAGCTTATAGCAATCAGCCCCAGCATTTT. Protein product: CASSSRQLAYSNQPQHF.

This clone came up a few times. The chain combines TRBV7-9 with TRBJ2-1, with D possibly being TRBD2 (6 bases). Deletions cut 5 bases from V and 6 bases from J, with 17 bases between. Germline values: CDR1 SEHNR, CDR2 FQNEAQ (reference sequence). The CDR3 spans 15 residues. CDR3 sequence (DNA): TGTGCCAGCAGCCCCCCCGGGACTTCCCTCAATGAGCAGTTCTTC. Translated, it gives CASSPPGTSLNEQFF.

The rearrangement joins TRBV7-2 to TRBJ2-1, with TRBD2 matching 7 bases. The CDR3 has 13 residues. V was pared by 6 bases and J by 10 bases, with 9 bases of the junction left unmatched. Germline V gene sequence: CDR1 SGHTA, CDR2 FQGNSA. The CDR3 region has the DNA TGTGCCAGCAGTACCCACGGGGGGTCCGAGCAGTTCTTC. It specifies CASSTHGGSEQFF.

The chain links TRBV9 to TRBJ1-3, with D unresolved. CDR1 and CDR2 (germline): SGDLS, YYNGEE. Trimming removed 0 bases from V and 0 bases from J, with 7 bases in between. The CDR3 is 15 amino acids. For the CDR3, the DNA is TGTGCCAGCAGCGTAGGATGGCTCTCTGGAAACACCATATATTTT. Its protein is CASSVGWLSGNTIYF. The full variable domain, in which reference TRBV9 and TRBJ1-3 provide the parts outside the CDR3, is DSGVTQTPKHLITATGQRVTLRCSPRSGDLSVYWYQQSLDQGLQFLIQYYNGEERAKGNILERFSAQQFPDLHSELNLSSLELGDSALYFCASSVGWLSGNTIYFGEGSWLTVV.

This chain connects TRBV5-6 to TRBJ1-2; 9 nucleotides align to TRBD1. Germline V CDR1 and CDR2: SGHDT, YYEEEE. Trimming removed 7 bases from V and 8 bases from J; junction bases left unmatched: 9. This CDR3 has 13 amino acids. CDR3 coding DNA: TGTGCCAGCGTTCCGGGACAGGGACGCGGCTACACCTTC. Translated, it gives CASVPGQGRGYTF.

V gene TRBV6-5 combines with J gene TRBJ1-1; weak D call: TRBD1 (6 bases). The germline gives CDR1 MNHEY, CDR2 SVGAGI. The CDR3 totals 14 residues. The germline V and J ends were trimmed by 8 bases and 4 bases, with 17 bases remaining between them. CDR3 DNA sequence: TGTGCCAGCTATACAGGGAGAGGGGGCACTGAAGCTTTCTTT. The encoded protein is CASYTGRGGTEAFF.

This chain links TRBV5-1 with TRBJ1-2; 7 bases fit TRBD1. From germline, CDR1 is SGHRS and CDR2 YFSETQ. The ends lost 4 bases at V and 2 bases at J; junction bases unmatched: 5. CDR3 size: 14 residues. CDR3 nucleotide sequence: TGCGCCAGCAGCCCTTTGACAGGGAACTATGGCTACACCTTC. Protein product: CASSPLTGNYGYTF.

CDR3 protein: CASSFQGGTDTQYF. The CDR3 region has the DNA TGTGCCAGCAGCTTCCAAGGGGGCACAGATACGCAGTATTTT. The rearrangement uses TRBV11-2 and TRBJ2-3; TRBD1 might be the D (5 bases). Germline CDR1 reads SGHAT; CDR2 reads FQNNGV. The CDR3 has 14 residues. V was shortened by 3 bases and J by 1 base, with 8 bases between the two germline ends. Full variable domain (outside the CDR3, taken from reference TRBV11-2 and TRBJ2-3): EAGVAQSPRYKIIEKRQSVAFWCNPISGHATLYWYQQILGQGPKLLIQFQNNGVVDDSQLPKDRFSAERLKGVDSTLKIQPAKLEDSAVYLCASSFQGGTDTQYFGPGTRLTVL.

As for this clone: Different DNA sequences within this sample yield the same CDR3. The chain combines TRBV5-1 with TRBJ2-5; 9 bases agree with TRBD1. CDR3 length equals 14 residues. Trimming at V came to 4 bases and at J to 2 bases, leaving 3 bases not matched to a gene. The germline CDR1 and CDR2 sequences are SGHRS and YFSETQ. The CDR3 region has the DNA TGCGCCAGCAGCCTGGGACAGGGACAAGAGACCCAGTACTTC. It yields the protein CASSLGQGQETQYF.

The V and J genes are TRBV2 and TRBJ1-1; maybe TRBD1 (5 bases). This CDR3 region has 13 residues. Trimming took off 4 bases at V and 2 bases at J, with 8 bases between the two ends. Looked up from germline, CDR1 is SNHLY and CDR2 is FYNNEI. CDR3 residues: CASSVQGNTEAFF. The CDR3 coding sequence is TGTGCCAGCAGTGTTCAGGGTAACACTGAAGCTTTCTTT.